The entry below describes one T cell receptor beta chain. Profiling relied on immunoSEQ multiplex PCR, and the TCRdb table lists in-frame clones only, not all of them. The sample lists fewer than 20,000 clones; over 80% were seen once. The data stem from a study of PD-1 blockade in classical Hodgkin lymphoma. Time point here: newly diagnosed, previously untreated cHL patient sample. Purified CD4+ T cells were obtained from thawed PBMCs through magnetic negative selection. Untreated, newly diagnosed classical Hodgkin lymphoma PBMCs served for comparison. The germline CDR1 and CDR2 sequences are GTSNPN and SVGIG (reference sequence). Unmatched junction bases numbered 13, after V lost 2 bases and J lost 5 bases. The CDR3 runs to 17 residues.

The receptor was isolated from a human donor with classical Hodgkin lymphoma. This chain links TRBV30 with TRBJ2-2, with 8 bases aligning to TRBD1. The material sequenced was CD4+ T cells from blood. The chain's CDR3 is CAWSRGRAGGRTGELFF. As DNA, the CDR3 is TGTGCCTGGAGTCGGGGAAGGGCAGGGGGCAGAACCGGGGAGCTGTTTTTT.